This TCR beta chain was captured by sequencing in a study of spatial heterogeneity in lung cancer. Time point meaning: sample taken at primary tumor resection. Frozen PBMC, nontumor lung or tumor provided whole RNA, which was sequenced unsorted. Germline CDR1 and CDR2: SGHVS and FNYEAQ. Trimming at V came to 5 bases and at J to 4 bases, leaving 13 bases not matched to a gene. The CDR3 spans 16 residues. Many counts were recorded for this clonotype. A unique molecular identifier was attached to every TCR cDNA molecule. Each CDR3 protein is one row after TCRdb ran MiXCR on the 5' RACE reads. The sample includes tens of thousands of distinct CDR3 sequences, approximately 21% of them seen just once.

The source material was PBMCs, sampled at surgery. This clonotype was obtained from a male donor with early-stage non-small cell lung cancer. V is TRBV7-6 and J is TRBJ1-1; 7 bases are a match to TRBD1. The CDR3 is CASSLGQTGQGTEAFF. The CDR3, as DNA: TGTGCCAGCAGCCTTGGTCAGACAGGGCAAGGCACTGAAGCTTTCTTT.